This T cell receptor beta chain was retrieved from a study of somatic mutations in cytotoxic T cells in rheumatoid arthritis. The study's findings and limits: More than 20% of CD8+ cells belonged to the largest clone in 8 of 65 patients. Relative to age-matched healthy controls, rheumatoid arthritis patients did not differ significantly in CD8+ T-cell clonality. Only rheumatoid arthritis patients, not healthy controls, showed CD8+ clonality increasing with age.

The table came from immunoSEQ multiplex PCR; TCRdb's copy has only in-frame clones and leaves some out. The data hold almost 9,000 clones, with about four fifths observed a single time. For this clone: Its antigen is unidentified.

Germline CDR1 is MNHEY and CDR2 is SVGAGI. The CDR3 has 15 amino acids. V was pared by 3 bases and J by 0 bases, with 9 bases between. Sequencing used CD8+ T cells sorted from blood. This sequence joins TRBV6-5 and TRBJ2-1; D remains ambiguous. The sequence was obtained from an adult with rheumatoid arthritis. CDR3 loop: CASSYLDRSYNEQFF. CDR3 nucleotides: TGTGCCAGCAGTTATCTGGACCGCTCCTACAATGAGCAGTTCTTC.